One and the same sample provided the 21 T cell receptor beta chains below, sequenced in a study of shared clonotypes between healthy human individuals (TCRdb year 2020). To prepare the library, the immunoSEQ multiplex PCR assay was applied. TCRdb re-hosts the immuneACCESS table, in-frame sequences only. Its copies lack some clones; in the studies checked, an unresolved V gene accounts for under half of them, and the cause for the rest is not known. The sample includes approximately 1,500,000 clones, with about 98% observed a single time. The top ten clones comprise roughly 0.45% of the sample. The material sequenced was naive CD4+ T cells sorted from blood. The cell subset or site label of this sample denotes: CD45RA+ positively selected. The receptors were gathered from a man in his thirties or forties in good health.

V and J are TRBV19 and TRBJ2-5; perhaps TRBD2 as D (6 bases). Germline loops: CDR1 LNHDA, CDR2 SQIVND (reference sequence). The germline V and J ends were trimmed by 5 bases and 5 bases, with 12 bases remaining between them. This CDR3 is 13 amino acids long. Here the CDR3 DNA reads TGTGCCAGTAGTTTGGAGCTAGCGGAGACCCAGTACTTC. Protein: CASSLELAETQYF.

This chain uses TRBV28 with TRBJ2-5, with TRBD1 matching 7 bases. Germline CDR1 reads MDHEN; CDR2 reads SYDVKM. The CDR3 is 16 residues long. J gave up 5 bases and V 5 bases, and 14 bases lay outside the gene matches. CDR3 nucleotides: TGTGCCAGCAGTCAAGCGACAGGGCTGACGGTGGAGACCCAGTACTTC. Translated, it gives CASSQATGLTVETQYF.

The J gene is TRBJ2-7, the V gene TRBV7-8; D is ambiguous. V lost 4 bases to trimming and J lost 2 bases, with 9 bases between them. CDR1 and CDR2 from the germline V gene are SGHVS and FQNEAQ. This CDR3 contains 13 residues. The DNA of the CDR3 is TGTGCCAGCAGCTCAACAGTGACCTACGAGCAGTACTTC. This sequence encodes CASSSTVTYEQYF.

The CDR3 DNA reads TGTGCCAGTAGCCTAATAGGGGACAGGATGGGCAATCAGCCCCAGCATTTT. Protein: CASSLIGDRMGNQPQHF. The chain is built from TRBV19 and TRBJ1-5; 8 positions agree with TRBD1. CDR3 size: 17 residues. The germline gives CDR1 LNHDA, CDR2 SQIVND (reference sequence). J was trimmed by 2 bases and V by 6 bases; bases with no gene match: 12.

The chain links TRBV11-3 to TRBJ2-7; possibly TRBD1 or TRBD2 for D (5 bases each). V was shortened by 9 bases and J by 5 bases, with 17 bases between the two germline ends. Germline values: CDR1 SGHNT, CDR2 YENEEA. The CDR3 runs 13 residues. The CDR3 DNA follows: TGTGCCAGTAGTCGGCGCCTGGGGGACGAGCAGTACTTC. This sequence encodes CASSRRLGDEQYF. The whole variable domain, filled in from reference TRBV11-3 and TRBJ2-7, reads EAGVVQSPRYKIIEKKQPVAFWCNPISGHNTLYWYLQNLGQGPELLIRYENEEAVDDSQLPKDRFSAERLKGVDSTLKIQPAELGDSAVYLCASSRRLGDEQYFGPGTRLTVT.

The rearrangement links TRBV5-4 to TRBJ2-1; D gene unclear. V gave up 5 bases and J gave up 2 bases, with 17 bases separating them. Germline V lookup: CDR1 SGHNT, CDR2 YYREEE (reference sequence). The CDR3 length is 16 residues. CDR3 sequence (DNA): TGTGCCAGCAGGGGGTGGGCGGAAGCCCCCTACAATGAGCAGTTCTTC. This codes for CASRGWAEAPYNEQFF.

The genes are TRBV6-4 and TRBJ1-1; D perhaps matches TRBD1 (6 bases). The V end was cut by 5 bases, the J end by 1 base, with 8 bases between. CDR3 length: 13 residues. Germline loops: CDR1 MRHNA, CDR2 SNTAGT. The CDR3, as DNA: TGTGCCAGCAGTACAGGGAGGAACACTGAAGCTTTCTTT. It yields the protein CASSTGRNTEAFF.

V is TRBV7-2 and J is TRBJ1-1; D may be TRBD1 (6 bases). From germline, CDR1 is SGHTA and CDR2 FQGNSA. The CDR3 has 15 amino acids. Trimming shortened V by 3 bases and J by 1 base, and 12 bases separated the two germline ends. For the CDR3, the DNA is TGTGCCAGCAGCTTGGCAGGGGTGGGGAACACTGAAGCTTTCTTT. It is translated as CASSLAGVGNTEAFF. Drawing the rest from reference TRBV7-2 and TRBJ1-1, the complete variable domain is GAGVSQSPSNKVTEKGKDVELRCDPISGHTALYWYRQSLGQGLEFLIYFQGNSAPDKSGLPSDRFSAERTGGSVSTLTIQRTQQEDSAVYLCASSLAGVGNTEAFFGQGTRLTVV.

This chain joins TRBV15 and TRBJ1-4; D gene ambiguous. Between the trimmed V and J ends, which lost 1 base and 8 bases, there was a span of 8 bases. The CDR3 length is 13 residues. Germline-derived CDR1 and CDR2 are LNHNV and YYDKDF (reference sequence). CDR3 in DNA: TGTGCCACCAGCAGAGCAGCAGAGGAAAAACTGTTTTTT. It is translated as CATSRAAEEKLFF.

This clone appeared once. Relative to the germline gene, one junction end is altered; a read error may explain this. The rearrangement joins TRBV7-8 to TRBJ2-1; 8 bases fit TRBD2. Germline V gives CDR1 SGHVS, CDR2 FQNEAQ. This CDR3 spans 14 amino acids. In DNA form, the CDR3 reads TGTGCCAGCAGCACCCCGGGCGGTCGGTGGCGGGAGGTCTTC. Translated, it gives CASSTPGGRWREVF.

The chain joins TRBV11-2 to TRBJ1-4; no definite D call. Germline V gene data show CDR1 as SGHAT and CDR2 as FQNNGV. The CDR3 runs 14 residues. Trimming stripped 2 bases from V and 7 bases from J, with 11 bases between. CDR3 loop: CASSLSGLGEKLFF. In DNA form, the CDR3 reads TGTGCCAGCAGCTTATCGGGATTGGGTGAAAAACTGTTTTTT.

The CDR3 coding sequence is TGCGCCAGCAGCTTGGTAGGGGTTTACTCCTACAATGAGCAGTTCTTC. Amino acids: CASSLVGVYSYNEQFF. The genes are TRBV5-1 and TRBJ2-1, with a possible D match to TRBD1 (5 bases). The CDR3 has 16 residues. With 0 bases removed from V and 0 bases from J, the gap between germline ends came to 10 bases. CDR1 is SGHRS, CDR2 YFSETQ, per germline.

V is TRBV6-5 and J is TRBJ2-2; unclear D gene. The CDR3 sequence is 15 residues long. CDR1 MNHEY and CDR2 SVGAGI come from the germline V gene. Trimming left V 0 bases short and J 7 bases short, with 12 bases between. The CDR3 DNA is TGTGCCAGCAGTTACTCGAGTCTGGGGTTCGGGGAGCTGTTTTTT. Translation gives CASSYSSLGFGELFF.

As to this clone: Other DNA sequences within the sample encode an identical CDR3. This chain joins TRBV18 and TRBJ1-1; D is perhaps TRBD1 (5 bases). The length of the CDR3 is 13 residues. With 4 bases removed from V and 3 bases from J, the gap between germline ends came to 9 bases. Germline V gene lookup returns CDR1 KGHSH and CDR2 LQKENI. CDR3 sequence: CASSQGRDTEAFF. The CDR3, as DNA: TGTGCCAGCTCACAGGGACGGGACACTGAAGCTTTCTTT.

V usage is TRBV5-6 and J usage is TRBJ1-4; 11 bases align to TRBD1. This CDR3 region has 15 residues. Germline lookup yields CDR1 SGHDT and CDR2 YYEEEE. Germline trimming cut 6 bases from V and 8 bases from J; bases unmatched to any gene: 9. CDR3 sequence (DNA): TGTGCCAGCATTTCCTCCGGGACAGGGGGGGAAAAACTGTTTTTT. As protein: CASISSGTGGEKLFF. Supplemented by reference TRBV5-6 and TRBJ1-4, the full variable domain reads DAGVTQSPTHLIKTRGQQVTLRCSPKSGHDTVSWYQQALGQGPQFIFQYYEEEERQRGNFPDRFSGHQFPNYSSELNVNALLLGDSALYLCASISSGTGGEKLFFGSGTQLSVL.

The rearrangement joins TRBV15 to TRBJ1-5; unclear D gene. V lost 0 bases and J lost 6, with 6 bases in between. Germline V gene sequence: CDR1 LNHNV, CDR2 YYDKDF (reference sequence). The CDR3 runs to 13 residues. Written as DNA, the CDR3 is TGTGCCACCAGCAGAGACCCTACTCAGCCCCAGCATTTT. Translated: CATSRDPTQPQHF.

In the case of this clone: In the same sample, other DNA sequences code for this CDR3. The rearrangement uses TRBV7-9 and TRBJ2-3; 8 bases match TRBD1. The germline V gene encodes CDR1 SEHNR and CDR2 FQNEAQ (reference sequence). The CDR3 runs to 15 residues. V shed 1 base, J shed 0 bases, and the junction held 0 bases outside the gene matches. The CDR3 sequence: CASSLGQGSTDTQYF. CDR3 nucleotide sequence: TGTGCCAGCAGCTTAGGACAGGGGAGCACAGATACGCAGTATTTT.

The gene calls are TRBV6-4 and TRBJ2-3, with TRBD2 matching 8 bases. J gave up 1 base and V 9 bases, and 6 bases lay outside the gene matches. The CDR3 length is 14 residues. The germline CDR1 and CDR2 sequences are MRHNA and SNTAGT. Here the CDR3 reads CARRAGAGTDTQYF. For the CDR3, the DNA is TGTGCCAGGAGAGCGGGAGCGGGCACAGATACGCAGTATTTT.

This chain uses TRBV10-3 with TRBJ1-2, with D unclear. CDR1 is ENHRY, CDR2 SYGVKD, per germline. V lost 2 bases and J lost 2, with 9 bases in between. This CDR3 is built from 14 residues. This chain's CDR3 is CAISEIGFNYGYTF. DNA of the CDR3: TGTGCCATCAGTGAGATAGGATTCAACTATGGCTACACCTTC.

This clone is a singleton in its sample. This chain uses TRBV2 with TRBJ2-1; TRBD2 agrees at 8 bases. The J segment lost 6 bases and the V segment lost 6 bases, leaving 4 bases of the junction unmatched. CDR3 length equals 13 residues. Germline V lookup: CDR1 SNHLY, CDR2 FYNNEI. The CDR3 here is CASRRTSTNEQFF. The CDR3 DNA reads TGTGCCAGCAGAAGGACTAGCACCAATGAGCAGTTCTTC.

The CDR3 here is CASSFGTRWFYEQYF. The CDR3 coding sequence is TGTGCCAGCAGTTTCGGCACAAGGTGGTTCTACGAGCAGTACTTC. This chain uses TRBV27 with TRBJ2-7, with no clear D. Germline CDR1 reads MNHEY; CDR2 reads SMNVEV (reference sequence). The CDR3 is 15 amino acids. V was trimmed by 3 bases and J by 3 bases, leaving 15 bases between them.